This T cell receptor (beta chain) was captured in a study of T cell clonality in common variable immunodeficiency. Study observations and caveats: Fewer deletions and N-nucleotide insertions were reportedly seen in common variable immunodeficiency TCR beta sequences.

Germline-derived CDR1 and CDR2 are SGDLS and YYNGEE. V dropped 4 bases and J dropped 2 bases, with 12 bases sitting between them. CDR3 length equals 14 residues. This clone is medium-sized in the sample. Its antigen is unidentified. The read stops 3 residues short of the end of the CDR3; the missing end is completed from the germline J gene. Produced via immunoSEQ multiplex PCR; TCRdb's table is partial and in-frame only. The sample includes some 14,000 clones, none of them occurring once. Sequenced material: peripheral blood mononuclear cells. The receptor's source is a human donor with common variable immunodeficiency. J is TRBJ1-2 and V is TRBV9; D is unclear. The CDR3 loop is CASSPADKNYGYTF. The sequenced part of the CDR3 DNA is TGTGCCAGCAGCCCGGCCGACAAGAACTATGGC.